This T cell receptor beta chain was identified in a study of blood T cell repertoires in COVID-19. TCRdb keeps only in-frame clones here, not all; method: immunoSEQ multiplex PCR. The sample shows around 240,000 clones, just under 85% of them seen only once. CDR1 is SGHTA and CDR2 is FQGTGA in the germline V gene. This CDR3 is built from 15 residues. The junction had 5 bases not matched to a gene; V was cut back by 2 bases and J by 5 bases. The sequencing input was peripheral blood. The chain employs TRBV7-3 and TRBJ2-1, with TRBD2 identical over 8 bases. This TCR was recovered from a woman older than 75 with acute or convalescent COVID-19. CDR3 in amino acids: CASSLLGRANNEQFF. As DNA, the CDR3 is TGTGCCAGCAGCTTACTCGGGAGGGCTAACAATGAGCAGTTCTTC.